This passage covers 20 T cell receptor beta chains from one sample sequenced in a study of technical replicates of blood from several donors. Sequencing was performed with immunoSEQ multiplex PCR; in TCRdb, only in-frame clones are kept and a portion is missing. The sample comprises 100,000 or so clones, about 96% of which are singletons, and 0.36% rests with the top ten. Sample: T cells isolated from PBMCs. The receptors shown here come from a human donor in good health.

This clone was observed once. J is TRBJ1-1 and V is TRBV19; 7 nucleotides match TRBD1. The CDR3 spans 14 residues. Germline CDR1 is LNHDA and CDR2 is SQIVND (reference sequence). V shed 4 bases and J 5 bases; nucleotides not matched to a gene: 7. CDR3 residues: CASSTHPGQTEAFF. The CDR3 DNA reads as TGTGCCAGTAGTACCCACCCGGGACAGACTGAAGCTTTCTTT.

The rearrangement joins TRBV28 to TRBJ2-6; the D gene is possibly TRBD1 (5 bases). There are 15 residues in the CDR3. V was shortened by 3 bases and J by 1 base, with 7 bases between the two germline ends. The germline V gene has CDR1 MDHEN and CDR2 SYDVKM. CDR3 loop: CASSLSGSGANVLTF. As DNA, the CDR3 is TGTGCCAGCAGTTTGTCAGGGTCTGGGGCCAACGTCCTGACTTTC.

V and J are TRBV5-6 and TRBJ2-3; weak D call: TRBD2 (5 bases). From germline, CDR1 is SGHDT and CDR2 YYEEEE. Trimming took 10 bases from V and 1 from J, leaving 13 bases between them. This CDR3 has 13 amino acids. The CDR3 is CAALVGGTDTQYF. The CDR3 bases are TGTGCCGCACTAGTCGGGGGCACAGATACGCAGTATTTT.

The chain carries TRBV28 and TRBJ1-5; D is unclear. This CDR3 is 11 amino acids long. The V end lost 5 bases, the J end lost 4 bases, and 3 bases lay between the germline ends. The germline CDR1 and CDR2 sequences are MDHEN and SYDVKM. This chain's CDR3 is CASSPNQPQHF. CDR3 nucleotide sequence: TGTGCCAGCAGTCCTAATCAGCCCCAGCATTTT. Drawing the rest from reference TRBV28 and TRBJ1-5, the complete variable domain is DVKVTQSSRYLVKRTGEKVFLECVQDMDHENMFWYRQDPGLGLRLIYFSYDVKMKEKGDIPEGYSVSREKKERFSLILESASTNQTSMYLCASSPNQPQHFGDGTRLSIL.

The V call is TRBV4-3, the J call TRBJ2-4, with 10 bases aligning to TRBD1. From germline, CDR1 is LGHNA and CDR2 YSLEER. CDR3 size: 14 residues. The J segment lost 6 bases and the V segment lost 4 bases, leaving 3 bases of the junction unmatched. The CDR3 reads CASSPTGGGNIQYF. For the CDR3, the DNA is TGCGCCAGCAGCCCGACAGGGGGCGGAAACATTCAGTACTTC.

The J gene is TRBJ1-2, the V gene TRBV13; 7 bases line up with TRBD1. Trimming took 6 bases from V and 2 from J; bases not matched to a gene: 3. Per germline, CDR1 PRHDT and CDR2 FYEKMQ (reference sequence). CDR3 size: 13 residues. CDR3 DNA: TGTGCCAGCAGTTGGGGACAGAACTATGGCTACACCTTC. Its protein product is CASSWGQNYGYTF.

The CDR3 reads CASSEFQGGGYTF. The CDR3 DNA is TGTGCCAGCAGTGAATTTCAGGGGGGAGGCTACACCTTC. The V call is TRBV6-1, the J call TRBJ1-2; 7 bases align to TRBD1. The V gene end was trimmed by 2 bases and the J gene end by 8 bases; junction bases not matched to a gene: 5. The length of the CDR3 is 13 residues. Germline assignment: CDR1 MNHNS and CDR2 SASEGT.

The V and J genes are TRBV7-2 and TRBJ2-1, with 12 bases fitting TRBD2. The CDR3 covers 15 residues. Trimming took 3 bases from V and 4 from J; bases not matched to a gene: 1. Per germline, CDR1 SGHTA and CDR2 FQGNSA. The CDR3 loop is CASSLGTSGYNEQFF. DNA for the CDR3: TGTGCCAGCAGCTTGGGGACTAGCGGGTACAATGAGCAGTTCTTC.

The chain carries TRBV18 and TRBJ2-1; 8 positions agree with TRBD1. This CDR3 comprises 16 residues. Losses at the gene ends were 3 bases for V and 1 base for J; bases not matched to a gene: 5. CDR1 and CDR2 from the germline V gene are KGHSH and LQKENI. CDR3 nucleotides: TGTGCCAGCTCACCCTTAGGACAGGGATCCTACAATGAGCAGTTCTTC. The encoded protein is CASSPLGQGSYNEQFF.

V and J are TRBV9 and TRBJ2-1, with a weak D call TRBD2 (6 bases). The CDR3 runs to 13 residues. Germline V gives CDR1 SGDLS, CDR2 YYNGEE. V lost 0 bases and J lost 7, with 8 bases in between. The CDR3 loop is CASSVVGSNEQFF. DNA for the CDR3: TGTGCCAGCAGCGTAGTCGGGAGTAATGAGCAGTTCTTC.

The chain employs TRBV19 and TRBJ2-3; the match to TRBD2 covers 10 bases. The CDR3 runs 15 residues. Trimming removed 6 bases from V and 4 bases from J; junction bases left unmatched: 7. Germline V gene data show CDR1 as LNHDA and CDR2 as SQIVND (reference sequence). The CDR3, as DNA: TGTGCCAGTAGATCAGCAGCGGGGGGGGCAGATACGCAGTATTTT. Residues: CASRSAAGGADTQYF.

This clone came up once. The chain links TRBV7-9 to TRBJ2-1; D might be TRBD1 (5 bases). Germline CDR1 reads SEHNR; CDR2 reads FQNEAQ (reference sequence). Trimming took off 2 bases at V and 6 bases at J, with 11 bases between the two ends. This CDR3 comprises 14 residues. The CDR3 region has the DNA TGTGCCAGCAGCTTATTAATGACAGTCAATGAGCAGTTCTTC. This codes for CASSLLMTVNEQFF.

V usage is TRBV5-4 and J usage is TRBJ1-1, with a weak D call TRBD1 (5 bases). This CDR3 has 14 residues. V dropped 5 bases and J dropped 7 bases, with 18 bases sitting between them. Germline values: CDR1 SGHNT, CDR2 YYREEE (reference sequence). The CDR3 region has the DNA TGTGCCAGCAGATTACAAGGGGAAGTGATTGAAGCTTTCTTT. This codes for CASRLQGEVIEAFF.

The chain carries TRBV11-2 and TRBJ2-1; 10 bases match TRBD2. This CDR3 spans 15 amino acids. After removal of 2 bases from V and 8 bases from J, the junction contained 6 bases not matched to a gene. Germline V gives CDR1 SGHAT, CDR2 FQNNGV. CDR3 nucleotides: TGTGCCAGCAGCTTAAGCGGGAGGGCCCTCGATGAGCAGTTCTTC. The encoded protein is CASSLSGRALDEQFF.

The V gene is TRBV28, the J gene TRBJ1-4; unclear D gene. Germline CDR1 reads MDHEN; CDR2 reads SYDVKM. The CDR3 totals 12 residues. Between the trimmed V and J ends, which lost 6 bases and 11 bases, there was a span of 13 bases. The chain's CDR3 is CASSVIWQKLFF. CDR3 in DNA: TGTGCCAGCAGCGTCATCTGGCAGAAACTGTTTTTT.

This chain uses TRBV9 with TRBJ2-1; TRBD2 matches at 9 bases. Unmatched junction bases numbered 9, after V lost 3 bases and J lost 8 bases. CDR1 is SGDLS, CDR2 YYNGEE, per germline. This CDR3 comprises 15 residues. DNA for the CDR3: TGTGCCAGCAGCGACGGGCTAGCGGGATTATATGAGCAGTTCTTC. Translating gives CASSDGLAGLYEQFF.

V gene TRBV14 combines with J gene TRBJ1-2; D call uncertain. Germline V gene sequence: CDR1 SGHDN, CDR2 FVKESK. The CDR3 consists of 14 residues. The V and J ends lost 1 base and 3 bases respectively, with 9 bases between them. The CDR3: CASSQGYSDYGYTF. CDR3 DNA sequence: TGTGCCAGCAGCCAAGGATATTCAGACTATGGCTACACCTTC.

The chain links TRBV18 to TRBJ1-3; D gene uncertain. Germline V gene lookup returns CDR1 KGHSH and CDR2 LQKENI. The V end lost 5 bases, the J end lost 0 bases, and 8 bases lay between the germline ends. CDR3 size: 14 residues. The CDR3 DNA reads as TGTGCCAGCTCAAACGGGGTCTCTGGAAACACCATATATTTT. Translated, it gives CASSNGVSGNTIYF.

The CDR3 DNA follows: TGTGCCAGCAGTACCGGGACAGGGACACACGAGCAGTACTTC. Translated, it gives CASSTGTGTHEQYF. V gene TRBV6-1 combines with J gene TRBJ2-7; 9 bases map to TRBD1. J gave up 5 bases and V 5 bases, and 7 bases lay outside the gene matches. The CDR3 totals 14 residues. Germline V CDR1 and CDR2: MNHNS, SASEGT.

The gene calls are TRBV5-1 and TRBJ1-2; 9 bases line up with TRBD1. CDR1 and CDR2 (germline): SGHRS, YFSETQ. The CDR3 consists of 15 residues. V lost 3 bases, J lost 1 base, and 4 bases stayed unmatched. The CDR3 sequence: CASSSGQGGNYGYTF. Here the CDR3 DNA reads TGCGCCAGCAGCTCGGGACAGGGAGGTAACTATGGCTACACCTTC.